This T cell receptor (beta chain) was profiled in a study of cytomegalovirus exposure and HLA in healthy donors. Points from the study as a whole: In a later analysis, TCR association rates varied by HLA locus: DRB1 most, HLA-C fewest. Segments of the TCR beta V type were, in most cases, productive about 87% or about 30% of the time in an earlier analysis. Some V segments, including TRBV6-2 and TRBV6-3, were excluded as indistinguishable. It was reported that TCR beta sequences correctly inferred the HLA-A and HLA-B alleles for most subjects.

Primers: 60 Vbeta forward and 13 Jbeta reverse. Produced via immunoSEQ multiplex PCR; TCRdb's table is partial and in-frame only. The table lists 130,000 to 150,000 clones. This CDR3 comprises 16 residues. In germline, CDR1 is LGHNA, CDR2 YNFKEQ. V was pared by 5 bases and J by 7 bases, with 10 bases of the junction left unmatched. For this clone: No antigen is known for it.

Material: PBMCs. V is TRBV4-2 and J is TRBJ2-1, with 11 bases that match TRBD2. This TCR came from a middle-aged man in good health and CMV-seronegative. The CDR3 loop is CASSTRGVAGGNEQFF. The CDR3 DNA is TGTGCCAGCAGCACCCGAGGGGTAGCGGGGGGGAATGAGCAGTTCTTC.